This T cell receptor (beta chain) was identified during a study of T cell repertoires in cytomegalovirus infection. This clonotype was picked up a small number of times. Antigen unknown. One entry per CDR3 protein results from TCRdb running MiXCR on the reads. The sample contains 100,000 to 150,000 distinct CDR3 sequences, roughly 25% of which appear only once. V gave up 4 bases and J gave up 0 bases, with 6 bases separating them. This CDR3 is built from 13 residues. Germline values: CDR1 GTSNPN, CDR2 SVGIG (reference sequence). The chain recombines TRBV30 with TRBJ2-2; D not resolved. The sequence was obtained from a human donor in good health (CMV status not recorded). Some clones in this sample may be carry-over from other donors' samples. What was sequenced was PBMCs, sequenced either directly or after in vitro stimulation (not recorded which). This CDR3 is CAWTPANTGELFF. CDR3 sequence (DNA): TGTGCCTGGACACCAGCGAACACCGGGGAGCTGTTTTTT.